The 20 T cell receptor beta chains presented below share a single source sample, sequenced in a study of CD8 T cells in ankylosing spondylitis. Antigens for these TCRs are unknown. TCRdb re-analysed the 5' RACE reads in MiXCR, keeping a single row per CDR3 protein. This sample has hundreds of thousands of distinct CDR3 sequences, with approximately 11% found just once. Study-wide points: Apparently characteristic of ankylosing spondylitis blood was a TCR beta motif (roughly eight highly homologous variants).

The material sequenced was blood, either unsorted or a sorted T cell fraction (not recorded which). The receptor source for this set is a male donor with ankylosing spondylitis.

This chain connects TRBV10-3 to TRBJ2-5, with D perhaps matching TRBD1 or TRBD2 (5 bases each). Germline V gene data show CDR1 as ENHRY and CDR2 as SYGVKD. CDR3 length: 12 amino acids. The V end lost 1 base, the J end lost 5 bases, and 5 bases lay between the germline ends. The CDR3 region has the DNA TGTGCCATCAGTGAGTGGGGGGAGACCCAGTACTTC. Encoded protein: CAISEWGETQYF.

This chain links TRBV3-1 with TRBJ1-2; 9 bases fit TRBD1. Trimming at V came to 3 bases and at J to 8 bases, leaving 7 bases not matched to a gene. The CDR3 is 14 amino acids. The germline CDR1 and CDR2 sequences are LGHDT and YNNKEL (reference sequence). The CDR3 loop reads CASSHPGTGNGYTF. CDR3 coding DNA: TGTGCCAGCAGCCATCCCGGGACAGGGAACGGCTACACCTTC.

This sequence joins TRBV4-1 and TRBJ2-3; D tentatively fits TRBD1 or TRBD2 (6 bases each). The germline CDR1 and CDR2 sequences are MGHRA and YSYEKL. The CDR3 totals 17 residues. V was pared by 4 bases and J by 4 bases, with 21 bases between. CDR3 in DNA: TGCGCCAGCAGCCGCCGGACAGAAGCTAGCGAGGCAGATACGCAGTATTTT. Translated: CASSRRTEASEADTQYF.

There are many counts of this clonotype. The rearrangement joins TRBV12-3 or TRBV12-4 to TRBJ2-5; maybe TRBD2 (5 bases). The CDR3 totals 13 residues. With 6 bases removed from V and 4 bases from J, the gap between germline ends came to 12 bases. CDR3 in amino acids: CASRHDGGETQYF. DNA for the CDR3: TGTGCCAGCAGACATGACGGAGGAGAGACCCAGTACTTC.

This clonotype was seen only a few times. The chain couples TRBV4-2 to TRBJ1-5; tentatively, D is TRBD1 (6 bases). This CDR3 has 18 residues. The germline gives CDR1 LGHNA, CDR2 YNFKEQ. Trimming took 0 bases from V and 2 from J, leaving 17 bases between them. CDR3 nucleotide sequence: TGTGCCAGCAGCCAAGATCGAAGGCAGGGGATTGGCAATCAGCCCCAGCATTTT. Residues: CASSQDRRQGIGNQPQHF.

At least ten counts were recorded for this clonotype. This chain uses TRBV6-1 with TRBJ2-5; TRBD2 is a possible D gene (5 bases). V dropped 6 bases and J dropped 0 bases, with 11 bases sitting between them. Germline V lookup: CDR1 MNHNS, CDR2 SASEGT. This CDR3 has 14 amino acids. CDR3 in DNA: TGTGCCAGCAGCCTCGGACTGAACCAAGAGACCCAGTACTTC. Its protein product is CASSLGLNQETQYF.

This chain uses TRBV5-1 with TRBJ2-1; D unclear. The germline V gene encodes CDR1 SGHRS and CDR2 YFSETQ. This CDR3 is built from 15 residues. The V end lost 1 base, the J end lost 0 bases, and 8 bases lay between the germline ends. CDR3 region: CASSLRADSYNEQFF. CDR3 DNA sequence: TGCGCCAGCAGCTTGAGGGCGGACTCCTACAATGAGCAGTTCTTC. Full variable domain (outside the CDR3, taken from reference TRBV5-1 and TRBJ2-1): KAGVTQTPRYLIKTRGQQVTLSCSPISGHRSVSWYQQTPGQGLQFLFEYFSETQRNKGNFPGRFSGRQFSNSRSEMNVSTLELGDSALYLCASSLRADSYNEQFFGPGTRLTVL.

The CDR3 loop is CASSLIQGIDTQYF. The CDR3 nucleotides read TGTGCCAGCAGCTTAATACAGGGAATAGATACGCAGTATTTT. The chain has TRBV7-2 and TRBJ2-3, with a tentative D call TRBD1 (6 bases). The CDR3 spans 14 residues. Deletions cut 2 bases from V and 5 bases from J, with 11 bases between. Germline V gene data show CDR1 as SGHTA and CDR2 as FQGNSA.

The table lists this clonotype with a count of one. The chain employs TRBV30 and TRBJ1-2; tentatively, D is TRBD1 (5 bases). Germline V gene data show CDR1 as GTSNPN and CDR2 as SVGIG (reference sequence). The CDR3 covers 13 residues. V was trimmed by 2 bases and J by 8 bases, leaving 15 bases between them. The DNA for the CDR3 is TGTGCCTGGAGTCTCCGGGGGGGAGGAGGCTACACCTTC. It specifies CAWSLRGGGGYTF.

This clonotype was counted only a few times. As DNA, the CDR3 is TGCGCCAGCAGCTTCACGACAGGGACGATCTACGAGCAGTACTTC. Translation gives CASSFTTGTIYEQYF. The chain has TRBV5-1 and TRBJ2-7, with 7 bases aligning to TRBD1. V shed 2 bases and J 3 bases; nucleotides not matched to a gene: 8. CDR1 is SGHRS and CDR2 is YFSETQ in the germline V gene. This CDR3 is 15 amino acids long. Combining the CDR3 with reference TRBV5-1 and TRBJ2-7 gives the whole variable domain KAGVTQTPRYLIKTRGQQVTLSCSPISGHRSVSWYQQTPGQGLQFLFEYFSETQRNKGNFPGRFSGRQFSNSRSEMNVSTLELGDSALYLCASSFTTGTIYEQYFGPGTRLTVT.

CDR3 sequence: CASSPRGLEAFF. The CDR3 coding sequence is TGTGCCAGCAGCCCCAGGGGCCTAGAAGCTTTCTTT. The V call is TRBV7-8, the J call TRBJ1-1; the D gene is possibly TRBD1 (6 bases). V was pared by 5 bases and J by 8 bases, with 12 bases between. CDR1 and CDR2 from the germline V gene are SGHVS and FQNEAQ. The CDR3 spans 12 residues.

This clonotype was seen at least ten times. The rearrangement joins TRBV5-1 to TRBJ2-3; D remains unclear. V gave up 4 bases and J gave up 0 bases, with 9 bases separating them. Germline V gives CDR1 SGHRS, CDR2 YFSETQ. The CDR3 sequence is 14 residues long. CDR3 in DNA: TGCGCCAGCAGCCCGGTGGTAAGCACAGATACGCAGTATTTT. Protein product: CASSPVVSTDTQYF.

The chain links TRBV29-1 to TRBJ1-5; D gene ambiguous. There are 14 residues in the CDR3. Trimming cost V 0 bases and J 7 bases, with 13 bases left between them. Per germline, CDR1 SQVTM and CDR2 ANQGSEA. DNA of the CDR3: TGCAGCGTTGAAGAAGGTGGGCTGGGGCAGCCCCAGCATTTT. Translating it yields CSVEEGGLGQPQHF.

V gene TRBV20-1 combines with J gene TRBJ2-7; D is perhaps TRBD2 (6 bases). Trimming pared 4 bases from V and 7 bases from J, leaving 14 bases between. CDR1 is DFQATT and CDR2 is SNEGSKA in the germline V gene (reference sequence). This CDR3 has 12 residues. DNA of the CDR3: TGCAGTGCTAAATCGGGGGAAGGTGAGCAGTACTTC. Translated, it gives CSAKSGEGEQYF.

Only a few counts were recorded for this clonotype. The J gene is TRBJ2-3, the V gene TRBV5-1; D is perhaps TRBD2 (5 bases). The V gene lost 4 bases and the J gene lost 1 base, with 16 bases spanning the gap. Germline loops: CDR1 SGHRS, CDR2 YFSETQ. This CDR3 has 16 residues. CDR3 residues: CASSPNYGVGTDTQYF. The CDR3, as DNA: TGCGCCAGCAGCCCGAACTACGGGGTAGGCACAGATACGCAGTATTTT.

This clonotype showed up just a few times. V is TRBV12-3 or TRBV12-4 and J is TRBJ2-1, with 8 positions matching TRBD2. This CDR3 is 15 amino acids long. The junction had 13 bases not matched to a gene; V was cut back by 7 bases and J by 8 bases. DNA of the CDR3: TGTGCCAGCATACCAGCAACACGGGAGGGCCATGAGCAGTTCTTC. It yields the protein CASIPATREGHEQFF.

This clonotype has more than one count but fewer than ten. This chain joins TRBV13 and TRBJ2-7, with D perhaps TRBD2 (5 bases). The germline gives CDR1 PRHDT, CDR2 FYEKMQ (reference sequence). The length of the CDR3 is 13 residues. V shed 3 bases and J shed 5 bases, with 11 bases lying between them. Here the CDR3 DNA reads TGTGCCAGCAGCTTTTGGTCCGGGGACGAGCAGTACTTC. Translated: CASSFWSGDEQYF.

In its sample, this clonotype was seen a few times. The chain joins TRBV29-1 to TRBJ1-1, with D hard to call. V dropped 6 bases and J dropped 0 bases, with 11 bases sitting between them. Germline lookup yields CDR1 SQVTM and CDR2 ANQGSEA. This CDR3 comprises 13 residues. The CDR3 reads CSVSQALNTEAFF. CDR3 in DNA: TGCAGCGTCTCCCAGGCTTTGAACACTGAAGCTTTCTTT.

This chain links TRBV12-3 or TRBV12-4 with TRBJ1-5; D unresolved. The CDR3 contains 13 residues. V gave up 7 bases and J gave up 0 bases, with 7 bases separating them. The DNA of the CDR3 is TGTGCCAGCACTCTATATAGCAATCAGCCCCAGCATTTT. Protein product: CASTLYSNQPQHF.

This chain uses TRBV4-2 with TRBJ2-7; 9 nucleotides match TRBD1. The CDR3 spans 15 residues. V shed 3 bases and J 1 base; nucleotides not matched to a gene: 4. Per germline, CDR1 LGHNA and CDR2 YNFKEQ. Here the CDR3 DNA reads TGTGCCAGCAGCCACCAGACAGGGGGGTCCTACGAGCAGTACTTC. It yields the protein CASSHQTGGSYEQYF.